This record concerns one T cell receptor (beta chain) sequence. Sequenced by immunoSEQ multiplex PCR; TCRdb stores in-frame clones only, minus some. The table records some 19,000 clones, about four fifths of them present only once. This record belongs to a study of ipilimumab plus nivolumab after autologous stem cell transplantation. The origin of this receptor is a male donor with diffuse large B-cell lymphoma. Sequenced here: PBMCs, sampled in a trial of ipilimumab plus nivolumab as post-transplant consolidation.

The CDR3 nucleotides read TGTGCCAGCAGTGTAGGGACTGGCATCACAGATACGCAGTATTTT. Translation: CASSVGTGITDTQYF. The rearrangement links TRBV2 to TRBJ2-3; D might be TRBD2 (6 bases). V dropped 4 bases and J dropped 2 bases, with 13 bases sitting between them. This CDR3 has 15 amino acids. Germline V CDR1 and CDR2: SNHLY, FYNNEI.